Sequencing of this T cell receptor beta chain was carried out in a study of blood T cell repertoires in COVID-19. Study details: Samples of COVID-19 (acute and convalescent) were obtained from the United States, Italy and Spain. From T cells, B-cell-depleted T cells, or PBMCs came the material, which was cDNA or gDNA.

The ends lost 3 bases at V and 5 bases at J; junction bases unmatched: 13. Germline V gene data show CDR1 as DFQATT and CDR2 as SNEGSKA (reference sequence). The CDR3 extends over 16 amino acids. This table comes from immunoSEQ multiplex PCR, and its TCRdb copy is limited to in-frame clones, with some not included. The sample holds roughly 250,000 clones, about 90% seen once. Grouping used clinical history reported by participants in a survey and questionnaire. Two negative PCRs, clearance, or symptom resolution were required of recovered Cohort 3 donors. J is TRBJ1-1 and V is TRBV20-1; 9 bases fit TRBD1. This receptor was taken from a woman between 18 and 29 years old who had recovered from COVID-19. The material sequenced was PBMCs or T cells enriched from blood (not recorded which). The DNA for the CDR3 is TGCAGTGCTAGTCAAGGACAGGGGATTTATGGGACTGAAGCTTTCTTT. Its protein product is CSASQGQGIYGTEAFF.